This entry lists 24 T cell receptor beta chains sequenced from one sample in a study of T cell responses to AZD1222 COVID-19 vaccine. Sequencing was performed with immunoSEQ multiplex PCR; in TCRdb, only in-frame clones are kept and a portion is missing. The sample lists some 100,000 clones; roughly 89% were seen once. Here the sequenced sample was peripheral blood, taken 28 days after the second AZD1222 dose. Receptors originate from an adult who received the AZD1222 COVID-19 vaccine.

V and J are TRBV9 and TRBJ2-2; 7 bases align to TRBD1. This CDR3 comprises 15 residues. After removal of 2 bases from V and 5 bases from J, the junction contained 6 bases not matched to a gene. The germline CDR1 and CDR2 sequences are SGDLS and YYNGEE. Here the CDR3 reads CASSVGQWGTGELFF. CDR3 in DNA: TGTGCCAGCAGCGTGGGACAGTGGGGGACCGGGGAGCTGTTTTTT.

This chain connects TRBV29-1 to TRBJ2-5, with 7 bases matching TRBD2. This CDR3 spans 13 amino acids. Trimming took 5 bases from V and 4 from J; bases not matched to a gene: 7. Per the germline V gene, CDR1 is SQVTM and CDR2 is ANQGSEA. The CDR3 loop is CSVTAGTRETQYF. CDR3 bases: TGCAGCGTTACAGCGGGGACCCGAGAGACCCAGTACTTC.

The genes are TRBV2 and TRBJ1-2; possible D gene TRBD1, 5 bases. V was pared by 5 bases and J by 4 bases, with 17 bases between. The CDR3 covers 15 residues. Looked up from germline, CDR1 is SNHLY and CDR2 is FYNNEI. Written as DNA, the CDR3 is TGTGCCAGCAGTCCCACGGCAGGGATCCCCTATGGCTACACCTTC. It specifies CASSPTAGIPYGYTF.

This chain links TRBV7-2 with TRBJ1-4; perhaps TRBD1 as D (6 bases). Germline V gene sequence: CDR1 SGHTA, CDR2 FQGNSA. V gave up 1 base and J gave up 8 bases, with 11 bases separating them. The CDR3 spans 14 residues. CDR3 sequence: CASSLDGQREKLFF. The CDR3 DNA follows: TGTGCCAGCAGCTTAGACGGACAGAGGGAAAAACTGTTTTTT. The whole variable domain, filled in from reference TRBV7-2 and TRBJ1-4, reads GAGVSQSPSNKVTEKGKDVELRCDPISGHTALYWYRQSLGQGLEFLIYFQGNSAPDKSGLPSDRFSAERTGGSVSTLTIQRTQQEDSAVYLCASSLDGQREKLFFGSGTQLSVL.

The chain uses TRBV19 and TRBJ1-2, with a weak D call TRBD1 (5 bases). This CDR3 spans 15 amino acids. Germline CDR1 and CDR2: LNHDA and SQIVND (reference sequence). Trimming cost V 2 bases and J 2 bases, with 12 bases left between them. CDR3 region: CASSIWRQPNYGYTF. The CDR3, as DNA: TGTGCCAGTAGTATATGGAGACAGCCGAACTATGGCTACACCTTC.

CDR3 sequence reads: CASMPYGYTF. The DNA of the CDR3 is TGTGCCAGCATGCCCTATGGCTACACCTTC. This chain joins TRBV21-1 and TRBJ1-2. TRBV21-1 is a pseudogene locus. The CDR3 runs 10 residues.

About this clone itself: Within the sample, other DNA sequences also encode this same CDR3. The rearrangement links TRBV5-1 to TRBJ2-5; 13 nucleotides match TRBD2. The CDR3 runs to 14 residues. After removal of 3 bases from V and 5 bases from J, the junction contained 1 base not matched to a gene. The germline gives CDR1 SGHRS, CDR2 YFSETQ. CDR3 sequence (DNA): TGCGCCAGCAGCTCGACTAGCGGGGGGGAGACCCAGTACTTC. This encodes CASSSTSGGETQYF.

This clone showed up just once. The chain recombines TRBV7-3 with TRBJ2-7, with TRBD2 matching over 7 bases. The V gene's germline CDR1 is SGHTA and CDR2 FQGTGA. V lost 4 bases and J lost 6; bases outside the gene matches: 6. The CDR3 totals 13 residues. CDR3 DNA sequence: TGTGCCAGCAGCTCGGGGGAGGGCCGCGAGCAGTACTTC. It specifies CASSSGEGREQYF.

The chain has TRBV6-5 and TRBJ1-4; no definite D call. Trimming left V 2 bases short and J 8 bases short, with 6 bases between. This CDR3 contains 12 residues. CDR1 is MNHEY, CDR2 SVGAGI, per germline. CDR3 residues: CASSYNGEKLFF. CDR3 DNA sequence: TGTGCCAGCAGTTACAATGGAGAAAAACTGTTTTTT.

The CDR3: CASSLAPGGLNSYEQYF. The CDR3 coding sequence is TGTGCCAGCAGCTTAGCGCCCGGGGGGCTAAACTCCTACGAGCAGTACTTC. The chain has TRBV7-9 and TRBJ2-7, with D possibly matching TRBD2 (7 bases). Germline V gives CDR1 SEHNR, CDR2 FQNEAQ (reference sequence). The CDR3 is made up of 17 amino acids. Trimming took 0 bases from V and 0 from J, leaving 15 bases between them.

V and J are TRBV9 and TRBJ1-2; D may be TRBD1 (6 bases). V was trimmed by 2 bases and J by 7 bases, leaving 21 bases between them. Germline CDR1 is SGDLS and CDR2 is YYNGEE. This CDR3 contains 16 residues. The CDR3 reads CASSVDTTGGAGGYTF. For the CDR3, the DNA is TGTGCCAGCAGCGTCGATACTACCGGGGGCGCCGGTGGCTACACCTTC.

This chain joins TRBV19 and TRBJ1-2; 10 bases match TRBD1. Trimming took 9 bases from V and 4 from J; bases not matched to a gene: 11. The CDR3 runs to 15 residues. CDR1 LNHDA and CDR2 SQIVND come from the germline V gene (reference sequence). The chain's CDR3 is CASREGQGYGYGYTF. CDR3 nucleotides: TGTGCCAGCAGAGAGGGACAGGGGTATGGCTATGGCTACACCTTC.

In its sample, this clone was seen a few times. V and J are TRBV28 and TRBJ2-7; D is tentatively TRBD1 or TRBD2 (5 bases each). CDR3 length: 15 amino acids. CDR1 is MDHEN, CDR2 SYDVKM, per germline. Deletions cut 3 bases from V and 0 bases from J, with 12 bases between. DNA of the CDR3: TGTGCCAGCAGTTTCCCGAGGGGCCTCTCCTACGAGCAGTACTTC. Translated: CASSFPRGLSYEQYF.

This sequence joins TRBV5-1 and TRBJ1-2; 10 bases map to TRBD1. There are 18 residues in the CDR3. CDR1 and CDR2 from the germline V gene are SGHRS and YFSETQ. Trimming removed 4 bases from V and 0 bases from J; junction bases left unmatched: 12. As DNA, the CDR3 is TGCGCCAGCAGCCTCCAGGGACAGGGGCGAGGAACTAACTATGGCTACACCTTC. It yields the protein CASSLQGQGRGTNYGYTF.

This clone was counted a single time. The chain employs TRBV6-5 and TRBJ1-5; D is perhaps TRBD1 (5 bases). V gave up 0 bases and J gave up 6 bases, with 12 bases separating them. CDR1 is MNHEY, CDR2 SVGAGI, per germline. The CDR3 sequence is 15 residues long. The CDR3 sequence is CASSYSREVSQPQHF. As DNA, the CDR3 is TGTGCCAGCAGTTACTCCAGGGAGGTGAGTCAGCCCCAGCATTTT.

The chain joins TRBV4-1 to TRBJ2-6; D possibly uses TRBD1 or TRBD2 (5 bases each). Germline V gene lookup returns CDR1 MGHRA and CDR2 YSYEKL. Deletions cut 3 bases from V and 0 bases from J, with 9 bases between. The length of the CDR3 is 16 residues. The chain's CDR3 is CASSQGPPSGANVLTF. The CDR3 DNA reads TGCGCCAGCAGCCAGGGACCTCCCTCTGGGGCCAACGTCCTGACTTTC.

The chain links TRBV9 to TRBJ1-1; no clear D. The CDR3 totals 13 residues. With 2 bases removed from V and 0 bases from J, the gap between germline ends came to 5 bases. Germline V CDR1 and CDR2: SGDLS, YYNGEE. The CDR3 here is CASSVLMNTEAFF. The CDR3 nucleotides read TGTGCCAGCAGCGTGTTAATGAACACTGAAGCTTTCTTT. Together with reference TRBV9 and TRBJ1-1, the CDR3 gives the full variable domain: DSGVTQTPKHLITATGQRVTLRCSPRSGDLSVYWYQQSLDQGLQFLIQYYNGEERAKGNILERFSAQQFPDLHSELNLSSLELGDSALYFCASSVLMNTEAFFGQGTRLTVV.

The gene calls are TRBV4-1 and TRBJ1-1; perhaps TRBD1 as D (5 bases). The CDR3 is 14 amino acids. Trimming took off 1 base at V and 8 bases at J, with 14 bases between the two ends. Germline V gives CDR1 MGHRA, CDR2 YSYEKL. CDR3 DNA: TGCGCCAGCAGCCAAGGCGCAGGGTGGGGGGAAGCTTTCTTT. This sequence encodes CASSQGAGWGEAFF.

The rearrangement joins TRBV6-6 to TRBJ2-7, with D possibly being TRBD2 (5 bases). From germline, CDR1 is MNHNY and CDR2 SVGAGI (reference sequence). V lost 5 bases and J 2 bases, leaving 16 bases between the germline ends. There are 15 residues in the CDR3. The chain's CDR3 is CASSPGPGRTYEQYF. The CDR3 region has the DNA TGTGCCAGCAGTCCCGGACCGGGAAGAACCTACGAGCAGTACTTC.

J is TRBJ1-1 and V is TRBV4-2; D perhaps matches TRBD1 (5 bases). The germline gives CDR1 LGHNA, CDR2 YNFKEQ. There are 15 residues in the CDR3. V lost 3 bases to trimming and J lost 0 bases, with 11 bases between them. CDR3 residues: CASSHDDSLNTEAFF. DNA of the CDR3: TGTGCCAGCAGCCATGACGACAGCTTGAACACTGAAGCTTTCTTT.

This chain joins TRBV13 and TRBJ2-5; D gene unclear. Germline CDR1 and CDR2: PRHDT and FYEKMQ (reference sequence). The CDR3 contains 13 residues. V gave up 5 bases and J gave up 7 bases, with 14 bases separating them. The chain's CDR3 is CASSPSSFGTQYF. Written as DNA, the CDR3 is TGTGCCAGCAGCCCAAGCTCGTTCGGGACCCAGTACTTC.

The CDR3 reads CASRESSTDTQYF. The CDR3 DNA reads TGCGCCAGCAGAGAAAGTAGCACAGATACGCAGTATTTT. The rearrangement links TRBV10-1 to TRBJ2-3; no firm D call. From germline, CDR1 is WNHNN and CDR2 SYGVQD (reference sequence). This CDR3 is 13 amino acids long. The V gene lost 6 bases and the J gene lost 0 bases, with 7 bases spanning the gap.

The chain couples TRBV21-1 to TRBJ2-7. TRBV21-1 is a documented pseudogene. This CDR3 is 11 amino acids long. The CDR3 DNA is TGTGCCGGGGACCGCTACTACGAGCAGTACTTC. This encodes CAGDRYYEQYF.

V is TRBV27 and J is TRBJ2-1; TRBD2 matches at 9 bases. The CDR3 covers 17 residues. Germline V gene lookup returns CDR1 MNHEY and CDR2 SMNVEV (reference sequence). With V trimmed by 3 bases and J by 0 bases, 6 bases remained unmatched. The CDR3 DNA is TGTGCCAGCAGTTTCCTCGCGGGGGGGGGCTCCTACAATGAGCAGTTCTTC. Translating it yields CASSFLAGGGSYNEQFF.